These 13 T cell receptor beta chains came from one sample sequenced in a study of Ad26.COV2.S vaccination and SARS-CoV-2 variants. Assay used: immunoSEQ multiplex PCR; TCRdb lists only in-frame clones, some missing. The sample has approximately 410,000 clones, over 75% seen once. Indicated treatment: 15 to 20 received Ad26.COV2.S at low or high dose, single or two shots; roughly 5 received placebo; per-sample allocation not given. Sampling was performed 63 days after the first vaccine or placebo injection. The source was peripheral blood, collected in a trial of Ad26.COV2.S vaccine versus placebo. The receptor source for this set is a person between 18 and 65 years old who received the Ad26.COV2.S COVID-19 vaccine or a placebo.

The chain links TRBV7-8 to TRBJ1-2; tentatively, D is TRBD1 (5 bases). The CDR3 has 14 amino acids. V lost 5 bases, J lost 2 bases, and 12 bases lay in between. CDR1 and CDR2 from the germline V gene are SGHVS and FQNEAQ. The CDR3, as DNA: TGTGCCAGCAGCGGGACCGACACCAACTATGGCTACACCTTC. This sequence encodes CASSGTDTNYGYTF. Full variable domain (rest looked up from reference TRBV7-8 and TRBJ1-2): GAGVSQSPRYKVAKRGQDVALRCDPISGHVSLFWYQQALGQGPEFLTYFQNEAQLDKSGLPSDRFFAERPEGSVSTLKIQRTQQEDSAVYLCASSGTDTNYGYTFGSGTRLTVV.

V and J are TRBV5-6 and TRBJ1-4; D might be TRBD1 (5 bases). Germline V gene sequence: CDR1 SGHDT, CDR2 YYEEEE. The CDR3 is 13 residues long. The V and J ends lost 7 bases and 4 bases respectively, with 11 bases between them. The CDR3 nucleotides read TGTGCCAGCTCCGGGGGATATAATGAAAAACTGTTTTTT. Translating gives CASSGGYNEKLFF.

This clone was detected only once. V usage is TRBV3-1 (or the pseudogene TRBV3-2) and J usage is TRBJ2-5; TRBD2 matches 10 bases. J lost 1 base, V lost 0 bases, and 5 bases had no gene match. Looked up from germline, CDR1 is LGHDT and CDR2 is YNNKEL (reference sequence). The CDR3 sequence is 17 residues long. CDR3 sequence (DNA): TGTGCCAGCAGCCAAGACCCAGCGGGGGGGATCCAAGAGACCCAGTACTTC. This encodes CASSQDPAGGIQETQYF.

This chain joins TRBV2 and TRBJ2-2, with 7 bases lining up with TRBD2. Trimming removed 9 bases from V and 0 bases from J; junction bases left unmatched: 4. From germline, CDR1 is SNHLY and CDR2 FYNNEI. The CDR3 is 14 amino acids. The CDR3 region is CASLLAANTGELFF. The CDR3 DNA sequence: TGTGCCAGTTTGCTAGCGGCGAACACCGGGGAGCTGTTTTTT. The variable domain in full, completed from reference TRBV2 and TRBJ2-2, reads EPEVTQTPSHQVTQMGQEVILRCVPISNHLYFYWYRQILGQKVEFLVSFYNNEISEKSEIFDDQFSVERPDGSNFTLKIRSTKLEDSAMYFCASLLAANTGELFFGEGSRLTVL.

The J gene is TRBJ2-6, the V gene TRBV7-2; 7 bases fit TRBD2. The J segment lost 0 bases and the V segment lost 5 bases, leaving 1 base of the junction unmatched. Germline V gives CDR1 SGHTA, CDR2 FQGNSA. The CDR3 sequence is 15 residues long. The CDR3 DNA reads as TGTGCCAGCAGCCGCGGGAGCTCTGGGGCCAACGTCCTGACTTTC. Its translation is CASSRGSSGANVLTF.

The chain recombines TRBV11-2 with TRBJ2-3; no clear D. CDR3 length equals 14 residues. The germline V and J ends were trimmed by 2 bases and 1 base, with 7 bases remaining between them. Per germline, CDR1 SGHAT and CDR2 FQNNGV. CDR3 in amino acids: CASSLNYGTDTQYF. The CDR3 coding sequence is TGTGCCAGCAGCTTAAATTACGGCACAGATACGCAGTATTTT.

This clone was picked up a small number of times. This sequence joins TRBV6-5 and TRBJ1-2; maybe TRBD1 (6 bases). The CDR3 covers 15 residues. Deletions cut 2 bases from V and 2 bases from J, with 12 bases between. CDR1 and CDR2 (germline): MNHEY, SVGAGI. The CDR3 here is CASSYQDSRNYGYTF. CDR3 coding DNA: TGTGCCAGCAGTTACCAGGACAGTCGGAACTATGGCTACACCTTC.

The genes are TRBV28 and TRBJ2-1; possible D gene TRBD2, 6 bases. V shed 3 bases and J shed 9 bases, with 21 bases lying between them. Germline V gene data show CDR1 as MDHEN and CDR2 as SYDVKM. There are 16 residues in the CDR3. The chain's CDR3 is CASSLVIAAPPSEQFF. The CDR3 bases are TGTGCCAGCAGTTTGGTCATAGCGGCCCCTCCCAGTGAGCAGTTCTTC.

CDR3: CASSSATGGHGELFF. The CDR3 region has the DNA TGTGCCAGCAGCTCGGCGACAGGGGGACACGGGGAGCTGTTTTTT. The chain couples TRBV7-3 to TRBJ2-2; 9 bases are shared with TRBD1. Germline CDR1 is SGHTA and CDR2 is FQGTGA. The CDR3 has 15 amino acids. V dropped 4 bases and J dropped 7; count of bases not matched to a gene: 7.

V and J are TRBV19 and TRBJ2-3; 8 nucleotides match TRBD1. The CDR3 spans 14 residues. Germline loops: CDR1 LNHDA, CDR2 SQIVND (reference sequence). Losses at the gene ends were 3 bases for V and 4 bases for J; bases not matched to a gene: 3. The CDR3: CASSIQGASDTQYF. The CDR3 DNA follows: TGTGCCAGTAGTATTCAGGGGGCTTCAGATACGCAGTATTTT.

The rearrangement uses TRBV12-5 and TRBJ2-7, with 7 bases identical to TRBD1. Germline V gene sequence: CDR1 LGHNT, CDR2 FRNRAP. The V gene end was trimmed by 6 bases and the J gene end by 0 bases; junction bases not matched to a gene: 11. This CDR3 comprises 16 residues. CDR3 bases: TGTGCTAGTGGCCCGACAGGGAGCTTAAGCTCCTACGAGCAGTACTTC. It codes for CASGPTGSLSSYEQYF.

The V gene is TRBV9, the J gene TRBJ2-1, with TRBD1 matching over 9 bases. CDR1 and CDR2 from the germline V gene are SGDLS and YYNGEE. With 3 bases clipped from V and 8 bases from J, the junction kept 6 bases outside the gene matches. CDR3 length: 14 amino acids. The CDR3 spells CASSEGQGRDEQFF. The CDR3 bases are TGTGCCAGCAGCGAGGGACAGGGAAGAGATGAGCAGTTCTTC.

The genes are TRBV5-1 and TRBJ2-1; 10 nucleotides align to TRBD2. Trimming took 0 bases from V and 7 from J; bases not matched to a gene: 7. Germline V CDR1 and CDR2: SGHRS, YFSETQ. The CDR3 consists of 16 residues. CDR3 nucleotide sequence: TGCGCCAGCAGCTTGGTAGCGGGGGGACCAATAAATGAGCAGTTCTTC. Residues: CASSLVAGGPINEQFF.